These 32 T cell receptor beta chains share one sample of origin, sequenced in a study of tumor-infiltrating lymphocytes in primary liver carcinoma. Unsorted bulk tissue of about 19-31 mg yielded co-extracted RNA and DNA. Starting material of roughly 550 ng total RNA yielded TCR beta cDNA via a constant-region primer. Slightly modified ARM-PCR served as the procedure for the TCR beta libraries. These libraries came from three rounds of nested multiplex PCR. The study ran its first two PCR rounds for 9 to 10 cycles each, using TRBV1-TRBV30 forward primers and a C-beta reverse primer. A single record per CDR3 protein comes from TCRdb applying MiXCR to the multiplex PCR reads. The profile shows 95,000 to 100,000 distinct CDR3 sequences, about 67% of them singletons. Sequenced input: liver tumor tissue from sampling region 2. As for subset: tumor region T2, inferior pole. The source is a woman aged 55-75 years with primary liver carcinoma and hepatitis B virus infection.

Concerning this clonotype itself: One end of the junction varies from germline; a read error may be responsible. The rearrangement joins TRBV28 to TRBJ2-2; TRBD2 matches at 7 bases. Germline-derived CDR1 and CDR2 are MDHEN and SYDVKM. The CDR3 length is 16 residues. CDR3 nucleotide sequence: TGTGCCAGCACCCATGCGGGAGTCGGTGACACCAGGGAGCTGTTTTTT. Protein: CASTHAGVGDTRELFF.

Remarks on this clonotype: One junction end disagrees with the germline gene, perhaps due to a read error. The V and J genes are TRBV4-2 and TRBJ2-5, with 8 bases matching TRBD2. Germline values: CDR1 LGHNA, CDR2 YNFKEQ. The CDR3 loop spans 15 amino acids. This chain's CDR3 is CASNQHTSGQEAQYF. Here the CDR3 DNA reads TGTGCCAGCAACCAACATACTAGCGGCCAAGAGGCCCAGTACTTC.

In regard to this clonotype: Without the conserved terminal phenylalanine or tryptophan, this CDR3 likely stems from a read error. Here the CDR3 reads CSVAGTAATFEQYL. The CDR3 region has the DNA TGCAGCGTTGCGGGGACAGCGGCAACATTCGAGCAGTACTTA. This chain joins TRBV29-1 and TRBJ2-7; 7 bases match TRBD1. Trimming removed 4 bases from V and 6 bases from J; junction bases left unmatched: 12. CDR1 is SQVTM, CDR2 ANQGSEA, per germline. This CDR3 is built from 14 residues.

Comment on this clonotype: A much more abundant neighbour one base away suggests this may be a read error. This chain links TRBV28 with TRBJ2-4; 8 positions agree with TRBD2. Germline CDR1 and CDR2: MDHEN and SYDVKM. The CDR3 extends over 15 amino acids. Written as DNA, the CDR3 is TGTGTCAGCAGTTTGGGTGGGAGCGGGAGTGGGATTCAGTACTTC. Amino acid sequence: CVSSLGGSGSGIQYF.

This clonotype has only one observation. The CDR3 carries no conserved terminal phenylalanine or tryptophan, so it likely arises from a read error. The rearrangement links TRBV11-2 to TRBJ2-1, with 14 bases fitting TRBD2. V lost 5 bases and J lost 12; bases outside the gene matches: 15. The CDR3 has 17 amino acids. Germline assignment: CDR1 SGHAT and CDR2 FQNNGV. CDR3: CASSRRLAGGSGDGQFL. DNA of the CDR3: TGTGCCAGCAGCAGGAGACTAGCGGGAGGGTCGGGGGATGGGCAGTTCCTC.

The gene calls are TRBV5-1 and TRBJ2-1; TRBD2 might be the D (6 bases). The CDR3 length is 15 residues. Trimming shortened V by 2 bases and J by 3 bases, and 12 bases separated the two germline ends. The germline V gene encodes CDR1 SGHRS and CDR2 YFSETQ. CDR3: CASSLSAGRYNEQFF. The CDR3 nucleotides are TGCGCCAGCAGCTTATCGGCGGGACGCTACAATGAGCAGTTCTTC. The whole variable domain, filled in from reference TRBV5-1 and TRBJ2-1, reads KAGVTQTPRYLIKTRGQQVTLSCSPISGHRSVSWYQQTPGQGLQFLFEYFSETQRNKGNFPGRFSGRQFSNSRSEMNVSTLELGDSALYLCASSLSAGRYNEQFFGPGTRLTVL.

This sequence joins TRBV28 and TRBJ2-1, with 10 bases lining up with TRBD2. This CDR3 is 15 amino acids long. CDR1 and CDR2 from the germline V gene are MDHEN and SYDVKM. V was clipped by 9 bases and J by 6 bases; unmatched bases: 11. In DNA form, the CDR3 reads TGTGCCAGTAGCAGTCCGGGACTAGCGCCCAATGAGCAGTTCTTC. It translates to CASSSPGLAPNEQFF.

This clonotype was picked up a small number of times. The chain couples TRBV30 to TRBJ2-5; the D is unclear. V was clipped by 1 base and J by 2 bases, with 17 bases between them. There are 16 residues in the CDR3. CDR1 is GTSNPN and CDR2 is SVGIG in the germline V gene (reference sequence). The DNA of the CDR3 is TGTGCCTGGAGTGGGTTGGCAGCCCAACATCAAGAGACCCAGTACTTC. Its translation is CAWSGLAAQHQETQYF.

With regard to this clonotype: At one of its ends the junction is not consistent with the germline gene, which may arise from a read error. The V and J genes are TRBV12-3 or TRBV12-4 and TRBJ2-1; 10 bases align to TRBD2. This CDR3 has 18 amino acids. The CDR3 coding sequence is TGTGCCAGCAGTTTGGAGCGGGAGGGCCGCCGATCCTATAATGGGCAGTTCTTC. It is translated as CASSLEREGRRSYNGQFF.

This rearrangement joins TRBV9 to TRBJ2-2; D call uncertain. V lost 0 bases to trimming and J lost 6 bases, with 6 bases between them. This CDR3 comprises 13 residues. Germline CDR1 SGDLS, CDR2 YYNGEE. The CDR3 sequence: CASSVVNAGELFF. The CDR3 DNA is TGTGCCAGCAGCGTAGTAAACGCCGGGGAGCTGTTTTTT.

This clonotype was counted many times. This sequence joins TRBV10-2 and TRBJ1-1; TRBD1 agrees at 7 bases. The V gene end was trimmed by 7 bases and the J gene end by 5 bases; junction bases not matched to a gene: 7. Germline V gene data show CDR1 as WSHSY and CDR2 as SAAADI. This CDR3 has 13 amino acids. The CDR3 sequence: CASITGALTEAFF. DNA of the CDR3: TGCGCCAGCATCACAGGGGCATTAACTGAAGCTTTCTTT.

This clonotype was detected only a few times. V is TRBV18 and J is TRBJ2-1; D unclear. The CDR3 loop spans 12 amino acids. V lost 3 bases, J lost 5 bases, and 5 bases lay in between. From germline, CDR1 is KGHSH and CDR2 LQKENI. Written as DNA, the CDR3 is TGTGCCAGCTCACCTTCGCACAATGAGCAGTTCTTC. It yields the protein CASSPSHNEQFF.

This clonotype has more than one count but fewer than ten. A much larger clone differs from this one at a single base, so this may be a read error. The conserved closing phenylalanine or tryptophan is absent in this CDR3, likely reflecting a read error. The chain employs TRBV6-5 and TRBJ1-2, with D possibly being TRBD1 (5 bases). Germline V gives CDR1 MNHEY, CDR2 SVGAGI. The ends were cut back, 6 bases at V and 10 bases at J, with 18 bases in the middle. This CDR3 has 13 residues. DNA for the CDR3: TGTGCCAGCAGCCGAGGGACGGGACGAGACTACACCCTC. It translates to CASSRGTGRDYTL.

Details on this clonotype: An end of the junction does not agree with germline; a read error may underlie this. The chain has TRBV28 and TRBJ2-7, with unresolved D. Germline CDR1 MDHEN, CDR2 SYDVKM. The CDR3 length is 14 residues. CDR3 nucleotides: TGTGCCTGCAGTACGCAGGTAGAACCCTACGAGCAGTACTTC. Its protein product is CACSTQVEPYEQYF. Full variable domain (outside the CDR3, taken from reference TRBV28 and TRBJ2-7): DVKVTQSSRYLVKRTGEKVFLECVQDMDHENMFWYRQDPGLGLRLIYFSYDVKMKEKGDIPEGYSVSREKKERFSLILESASTNQTSMYLCACSTQVEPYEQYFGPGTRLTVT.

With regard to this clonotype: At one end, the junction sequence differs from germline, possibly due to a read error. The chain couples TRBV11-2 to TRBJ2-3; perhaps TRBD2 as D (5 bases). CDR1 and CDR2 from the germline V gene are SGHAT and FQNNGV. The CDR3 totals 17 residues. The CDR3 sequence is CASSLGRQTYTSDTQYF. CDR3 nucleotides: TGTGCCAGCAGCTTGGGGAGACAAACGTACACGTCAGATACTCAGTATTTT.

In this sample, this clonotype turned up a few times. An end of the junction does not agree with germline; a read error may underlie this. This chain joins TRBV10-3 and TRBJ1-6, with a tentative D call TRBD1 (6 bases). Germline loops: CDR1 ENHRY, CDR2 SYGVKD. The CDR3 totals 16 residues. Written as DNA, the CDR3 is TGTACCATCAGTGAGTCCAACACAGGGCCGGGCTCACCCCTCCAGTTT. It encodes CTISESNTGPGSPLQF.

The chain combines TRBV20-1 with TRBJ2-3; D unresolved. CDR3 length: 10 residues. CDR1 is DFQATT, CDR2 SNEGSKA, per germline (reference sequence). The CDR3: CSIARDTQYF. The DNA of the CDR3 is TGCAGCATAGCTCGCGATACGCAGTATTTT.

This clonotype was detected ten times or more. The chain carries TRBV13 and TRBJ2-1, with 8 bases identical to TRBD2. The germline CDR1 and CDR2 sequences are PRHDT and FYEKMQ (reference sequence). The CDR3 is made up of 15 amino acids. V trimming: 0 bases; J trimming: 5 bases; junction bases outside the gene matches: 3. The CDR3 protein is CASSLGTSGNNEQFF. As DNA, the CDR3 is TGTGCCAGCAGCTTAGGTACTAGCGGAAACAATGAGCAGTTCTTC. The variable domain in full, completed from reference TRBV13 and TRBJ2-1, reads AAGVIQSPRHLIKEKRETATLKCYPIPRHDTVYWYQQGPGQDPQFLISFYEKMQSDKGSIPDRFSAQQFSDYHSELNMSSLELGDSALYFCASSLGTSGNNEQFFGPGTRLTVL.

This clonotype was seen ten or more times. The chain combines TRBV29-1 with TRBJ2-5; a possible D gene is TRBD1 (6 bases). Germline V gives CDR1 SQVTM, CDR2 ANQGSEA. This CDR3 comprises 15 residues. The V end lost 1 base, the J end lost 4 bases, and 16 bases lay between the germline ends. CDR3 nucleotide sequence: TGCAGCGTTGAAGGGACAGTCAGGCACCGAGAGACCCAGTACTTC. It encodes CSVEGTVRHRETQYF.

This clonotype showed up just a few times. Germline and junction disagree at one end, which may indicate a read error. This chain connects TRBV29-1 to TRBJ1-1; unclear D gene. This CDR3 region has 10 residues. Germline-derived CDR1 and CDR2 are SQVTM and ANQGSEA. The CDR3, as DNA: TGCGGCGTTGAGGAGGATGAAGCTTTCTTT. Translating it yields CGVEEDEAFF.

Points on this clonotype: At one boundary the junction diverges from the germline segment, which might be a read error. The chain combines TRBV11-2 with TRBJ2-2; 12 positions agree with TRBD2. Germline V gives CDR1 SGHAT, CDR2 FQNNGV. The CDR3 consists of 16 residues. CDR3 coding DNA: TGTGCCTGCAGTTTCCGACTAGCGGGAGATGCGGGGGGGCTGTTTTTT. Translated: CACSFRLAGDAGGLFF.

The V and J genes are TRBV28 and TRBJ1-4; TRBD1 matches at 7 bases. The CDR3 is made up of 17 amino acids. Germline CDR1 reads MDHEN; CDR2 reads SYDVKM. V was pared by 8 bases and J by 4 bases, with 16 bases of the junction left unmatched. CDR3 DNA sequence: TGTGCCAGCCTACCCCATGGGACAGAAGTATTTAATGAAAAACTGTTTTTT. Translating gives CASLPHGTEVFNEKLFF. The variable domain in full, with the rest retrieved from reference TRBV28 and TRBJ1-4, is DVKVTQSSRYLVKRTGEKVFLECVQDMDHENMFWYRQDPGLGLRLIYFSYDVKMKEKGDIPEGYSVSREKKERFSLILESASTNQTSMYLCASLPHGTEVFNEKLFFGSGTQLSVL.

On this clonotype itself: Possible read error: a much larger clone is one base away. The chain links TRBV13 to TRBJ1-2, with a possible D match to TRBD1 (6 bases). CDR1 and CDR2 from the germline V gene are PRHDT and FYEKMQ (reference sequence). Trimming removed 11 bases at V and 5 bases at J, with 18 bases between. The CDR3 has 13 residues. Here the CDR3 DNA reads TGTGCCGGATGGCCGGGACATCAGTATGGCTACACCTTC. It codes for CAGWPGHQYGYTF.

Details on this clonotype: This sequence may be a read error, since a much larger clone differs from it by one base. It is likely a read error, because the conserved phenylalanine at the end of the CDR3 is missing. Because the CDR3's place on the DNA is in doubt, the DNA is left out and the CDR3 is given as listed by TCRdb. V usage is TRBV28 and J usage is TRBJ2-1; the table's D call of TRBD1 was not tested on the DNA. The CDR3 length is 11 residues, termini included. Germline V gene sequence: CDR1 MDHEN, CDR2 SYDVKM. CDR3: CASSLEGPEFY.

Points on this clonotype: A much bigger clone sits one base away, suggesting this may be a read error. The chain has TRBV28 and TRBJ1-5, with TRBD1 matching over 7 bases. The germline gives CDR1 MDHEN, CDR2 SYDVKM. The CDR3 totals 17 residues. The CDR3 region has the DNA TGTGCCAGCAGCTCCCCTGGGGACAGCGAGAGCAATCAGCCCCTGCATTTT. This encodes CASSSPGDSESNQPLHF.

This chain uses TRBV6-2 or TRBV6-3 with TRBJ2-7; D possibly uses TRBD1 or TRBD2 (5 bases each). This CDR3 comprises 12 residues. CDR1 is MNHEY and CDR2 is SVGEGT in the germline V gene. In nucleotides, the CDR3 is TGTGACTCCTCCGGGACCACCCGCGAGCAGTACTTC. Its translation: CDSSGTTREQYF.

A note on this clonotype: Since the CDR3 does not end with the conserved phenylalanine or tryptophan, this likely comes from a read error. This rearrangement joins TRBV5-6 to TRBJ2-1, with TRBD2 identical over 9 bases. Per germline, CDR1 SGHDT and CDR2 YYEEEE. The length of the CDR3 is 17 residues. CDR3 bases: TGTGTCAGCAGCTTGTACCCCCCTTGGAGTAGCGGGAGAGGGCAGTTCTCC. Its translation: CVSSLYPPWSSGRGQFS.

In its sample, this clonotype was seen once. Relative to the germline gene, one junction end is altered; a read error may explain this. The chain is built from TRBV29-1 and TRBJ1-4, with D hard to call. Germline CDR1 SQVTM, CDR2 ANQGSEA. The CDR3 sequence is 13 residues long. The CDR3 bases are TGCACCGTTGAAAGCATGGGGAATGAAAAACTGCTTTTT. Amino acids: CTVESMGNEKLLF.

In its sample, this clonotype was seen many times. CDR3 sequence: CASSEAASYGYTF. The DNA for the CDR3 is TGTGCCAGCAGTGAAGCAGCCTCCTATGGCTACACCTTC. The chain uses TRBV6-1 and TRBJ1-2; no firm D call. The germline V gene encodes CDR1 MNHNS and CDR2 SASEGT. The CDR3 covers 13 residues. Trimming cost V 0 bases and J 4 bases, with 6 bases left between them.

About this clonotype itself: Germline is not matched at one junction end, which may reflect a read error. The rearrangement joins TRBV29-1 to TRBJ2-1; a weak D match, TRBD2 (5 bases). The germline gives CDR1 SQVTM, CDR2 ANQGSEA. There are 13 residues in the CDR3. The CDR3 nucleotides are TGCAGTGTTTCTGTGACTAACTACAATGAGCAGATCTTC. Its translation is CSVSVTNYNEQIF.

Here the CDR3 reads CASSGEDTGQFF. The CDR3 DNA sequence: TGCGCCAGCAGCGGTGAGGACACGGGGCAGTTCTTC. The chain employs TRBV5-1 and TRBJ2-1; TRBD1 might be the D (5 bases). From germline, CDR1 is SGHRS and CDR2 YFSETQ. This CDR3 has 12 residues. The V end lost 4 bases, the J end lost 12 bases, and 14 bases lay between the germline ends.

Note on this clonotype: A much bigger clone sits one base away, suggesting this may be a read error. The rearrangement uses TRBV6-5 and TRBJ2-1; D not certain. The germline CDR1 and CDR2 sequences are MNHEY and SVGAGI. Deletions cut 6 bases from V and 8 bases from J, with 14 bases between. The CDR3 consists of 13 residues. The CDR3, as DNA: TGTGCCAGCAGGGAGACCGGTGGGGATGAGCAGTTCTTC. Residues: CASRETGGDEQFF.